This section outlines one T cell receptor (beta chain) sequence together with its context. Its antigen is not known. These data come from a study of Ad26.COV2.S vaccination and SARS-CoV-2 variants. Overall study results and limits: Vaccinees reportedly had broad spike-specific CD8+ and CD4+ T cell responses.

Treatment described: over 15 received Ad26.COV2.S at low or high dose, single or two shots; about 5 received placebo; per-sample allocation not given. Sampling was performed 63 days after the first vaccine or placebo injection. CDR3 size: 17 residues. CDR1 is LGHNA, CDR2 YSLEER, per germline. V gave up 0 bases and J gave up 4 bases, with 18 bases separating them. TCRdb's copy holds only in-frame clones and misses some; the assay was immunoSEQ multiplex PCR. The sample contains 200,000 to 250,000 clones, approximately 88% of which appear only once. The V and J genes are TRBV4-3 and TRBJ1-1, with D perhaps TRBD1 (6 bases). The sequences come from peripheral blood, collected in a trial of Ad26.COV2.S vaccine versus placebo. This TCR was recovered from a person between 18 and 60 years old who received the Ad26.COV2.S COVID-19 vaccine or a placebo. The CDR3 here is CASSQDPPRGLSTEAFF. The CDR3 nucleotides read TGCGCCAGCAGCCAAGATCCCCCCAGGGGATTGAGCACTGAAGCTTTCTTT.